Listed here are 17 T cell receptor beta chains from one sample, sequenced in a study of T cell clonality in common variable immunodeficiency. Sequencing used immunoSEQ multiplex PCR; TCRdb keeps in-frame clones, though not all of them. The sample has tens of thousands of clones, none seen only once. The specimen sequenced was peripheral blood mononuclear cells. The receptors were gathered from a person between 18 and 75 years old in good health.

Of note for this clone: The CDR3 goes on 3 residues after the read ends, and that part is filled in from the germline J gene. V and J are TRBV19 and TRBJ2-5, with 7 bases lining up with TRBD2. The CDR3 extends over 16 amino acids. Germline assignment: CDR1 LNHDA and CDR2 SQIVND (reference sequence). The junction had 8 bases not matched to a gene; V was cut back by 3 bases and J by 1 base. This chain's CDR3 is CASSIGGGGTQETQYF. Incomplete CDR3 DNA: TGTGCCAGTAGTATTGGCGGGGGAGGGACCCAAGAGACC. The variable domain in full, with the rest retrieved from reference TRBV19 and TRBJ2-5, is DGGITQSPKYLFRKEGQNVTLSCEQNLNHDAMYWYRQDPGQGLRLIYYSQIVNDFQKGDIAEGYSVSREKKESFPLTVTSAQKNPTAFYLCASSIGGGGTQETQYFGPGTRLLVL.

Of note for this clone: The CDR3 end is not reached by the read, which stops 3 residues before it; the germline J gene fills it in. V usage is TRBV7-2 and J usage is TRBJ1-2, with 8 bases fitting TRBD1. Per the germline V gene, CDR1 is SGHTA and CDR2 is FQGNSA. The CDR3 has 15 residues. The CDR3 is CASSRRTGSSYDYTF. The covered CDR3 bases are TGTGCCAGCAGCAGGAGGACAGGGTCGTCCTACGAC.

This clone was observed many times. CDR3 DNA, as far as it was read: TGCGCCAGCAGCAAAGCGGGGGGACGGAAAGAGACC. This encodes CASSKAGGRKET. From start to end, the CDR3 is CASSKAGGRKETQYF. This chain joins TRBV5-1 and TRBJ2-5; TRBD2 matches at 9 bases. The missing CDR3 end, 3 residues past where the read stops, is filled in from the germline J gene. Germline CDR1 SGHRS, CDR2 YFSETQ. The junction had 7 bases not matched to a gene; V was cut back by 4 bases and J by 3 bases. The CDR3 totals 15 residues.

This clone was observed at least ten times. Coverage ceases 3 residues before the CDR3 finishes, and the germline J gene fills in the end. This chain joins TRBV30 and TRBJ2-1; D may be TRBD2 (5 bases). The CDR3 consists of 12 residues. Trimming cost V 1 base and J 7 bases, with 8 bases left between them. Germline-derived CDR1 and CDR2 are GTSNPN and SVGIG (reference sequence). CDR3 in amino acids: CAWSGRTNEQFF. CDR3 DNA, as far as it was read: TGTGCCTGGAGTGGCAGGACTAATGAG.

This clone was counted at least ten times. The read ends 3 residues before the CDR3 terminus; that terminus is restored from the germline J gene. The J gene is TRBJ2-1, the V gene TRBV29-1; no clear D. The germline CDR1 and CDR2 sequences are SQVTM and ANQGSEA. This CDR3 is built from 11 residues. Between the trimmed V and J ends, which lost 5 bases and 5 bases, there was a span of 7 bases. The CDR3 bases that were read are TGCAGCGTTATTCGGGACAATGAG. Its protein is CSVIRDNE. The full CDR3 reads CSVIRDNEQFF.

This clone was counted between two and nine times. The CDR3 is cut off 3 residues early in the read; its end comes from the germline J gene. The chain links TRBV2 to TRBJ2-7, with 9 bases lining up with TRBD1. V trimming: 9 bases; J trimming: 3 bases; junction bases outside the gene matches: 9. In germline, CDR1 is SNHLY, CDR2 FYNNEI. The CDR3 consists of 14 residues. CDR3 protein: CARSTGTGNYEQYF. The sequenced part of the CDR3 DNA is TGTGCCAGGAGTACCGGGACAGGGAACTACGAG.

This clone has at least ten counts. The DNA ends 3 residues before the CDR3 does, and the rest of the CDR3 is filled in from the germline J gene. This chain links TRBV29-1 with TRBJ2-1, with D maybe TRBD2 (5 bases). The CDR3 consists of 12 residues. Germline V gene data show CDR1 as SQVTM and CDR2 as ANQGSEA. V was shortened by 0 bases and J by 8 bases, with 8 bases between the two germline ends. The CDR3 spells CSVEEMRDEQFF. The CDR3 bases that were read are TGCAGCGTTGAAGAAATGCGGGATGAG.

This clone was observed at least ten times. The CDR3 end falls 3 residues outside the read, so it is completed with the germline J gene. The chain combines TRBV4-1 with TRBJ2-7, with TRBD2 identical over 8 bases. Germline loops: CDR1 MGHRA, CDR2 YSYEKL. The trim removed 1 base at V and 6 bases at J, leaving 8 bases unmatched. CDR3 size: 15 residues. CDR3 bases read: TGCGCCAGCAGCCAAGTTCCGGGGGGGCTGCTCGAG. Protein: CASSQVPGGLLE. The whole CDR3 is CASSQVPGGLLEQYF.

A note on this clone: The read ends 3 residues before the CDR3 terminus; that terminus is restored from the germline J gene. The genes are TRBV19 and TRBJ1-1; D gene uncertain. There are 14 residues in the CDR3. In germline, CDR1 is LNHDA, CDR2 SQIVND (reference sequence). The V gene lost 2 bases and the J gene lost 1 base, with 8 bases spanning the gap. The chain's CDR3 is CASSIIGENTEAFF. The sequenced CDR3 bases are TGTGCCAGTAGTATAATCGGGGAGAACACTGAA. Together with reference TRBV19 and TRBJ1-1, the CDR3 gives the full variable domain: DGGITQSPKYLFRKEGQNVTLSCEQNLNHDAMYWYRQDPGQGLRLIYYSQIVNDFQKGDIAEGYSVSREKKESFPLTVTSAQKNPTAFYLCASSIIGENTEAFFGQGTRLTVV.

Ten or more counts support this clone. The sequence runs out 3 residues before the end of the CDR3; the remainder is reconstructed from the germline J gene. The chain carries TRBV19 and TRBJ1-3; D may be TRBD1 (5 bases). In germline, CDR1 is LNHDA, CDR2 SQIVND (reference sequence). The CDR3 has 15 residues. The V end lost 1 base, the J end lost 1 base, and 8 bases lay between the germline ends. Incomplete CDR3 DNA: TGTGCCAGTAGTATAGCGGCAGGGTCTGGAAACACC. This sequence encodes CASSIAAGSGNT. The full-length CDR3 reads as CASSIAAGSGNTIYF.

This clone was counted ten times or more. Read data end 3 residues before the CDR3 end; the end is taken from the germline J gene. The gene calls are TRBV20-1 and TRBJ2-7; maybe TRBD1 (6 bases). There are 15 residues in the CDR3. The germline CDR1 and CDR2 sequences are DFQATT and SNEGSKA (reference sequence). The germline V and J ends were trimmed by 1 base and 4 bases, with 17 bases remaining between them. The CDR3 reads CSARARGNPFYEQYF. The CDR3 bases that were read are TGCAGTGCTAGAGCCAGGGGAAACCCGTTTTACGAG.

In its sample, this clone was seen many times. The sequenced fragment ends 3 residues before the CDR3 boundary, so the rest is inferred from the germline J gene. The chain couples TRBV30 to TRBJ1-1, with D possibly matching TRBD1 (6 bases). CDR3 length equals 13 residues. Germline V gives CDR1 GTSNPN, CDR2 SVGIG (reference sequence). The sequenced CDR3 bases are TGTGCATCTCGGGCAGGGGCTAACACTGAA. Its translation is CASRAGANTE. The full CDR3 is CASRAGANTEAFF.

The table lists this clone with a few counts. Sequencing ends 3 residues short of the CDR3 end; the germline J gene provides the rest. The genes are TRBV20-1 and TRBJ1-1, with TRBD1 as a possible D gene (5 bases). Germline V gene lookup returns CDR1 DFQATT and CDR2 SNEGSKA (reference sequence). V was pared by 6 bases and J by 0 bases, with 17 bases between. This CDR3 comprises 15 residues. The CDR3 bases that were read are TGCAGTGCCTCCAGGGTTGGACGGCTGAACACTGAA. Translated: CSASRVGRLNTE. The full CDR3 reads CSASRVGRLNTEAFF.

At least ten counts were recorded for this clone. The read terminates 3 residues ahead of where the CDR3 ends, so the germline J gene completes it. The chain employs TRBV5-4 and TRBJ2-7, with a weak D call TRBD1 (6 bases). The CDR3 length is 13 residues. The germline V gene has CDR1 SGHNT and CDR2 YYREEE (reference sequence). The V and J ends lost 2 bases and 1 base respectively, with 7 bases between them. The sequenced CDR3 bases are TGTGCCAGCAGCTTACAGGGATCCTACGAG. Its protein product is CASSLQGSYE. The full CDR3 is CASSLQGSYEQYF.

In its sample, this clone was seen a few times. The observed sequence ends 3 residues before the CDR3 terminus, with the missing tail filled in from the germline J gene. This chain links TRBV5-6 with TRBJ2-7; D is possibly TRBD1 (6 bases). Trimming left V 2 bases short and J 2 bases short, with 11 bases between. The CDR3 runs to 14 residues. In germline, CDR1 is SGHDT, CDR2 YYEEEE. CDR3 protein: CASSLGQIAYEQYF. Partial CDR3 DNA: TGTGCCAGCAGCTTAGGACAGATTGCCTACGAG.

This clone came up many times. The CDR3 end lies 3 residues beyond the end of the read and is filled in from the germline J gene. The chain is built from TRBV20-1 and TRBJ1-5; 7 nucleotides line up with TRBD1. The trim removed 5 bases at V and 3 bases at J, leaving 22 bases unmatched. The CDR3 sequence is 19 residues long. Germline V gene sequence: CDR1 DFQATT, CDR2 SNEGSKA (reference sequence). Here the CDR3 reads CSAPSQNPGQRMSNQPQHF. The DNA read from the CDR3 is TGCAGTGCTCCGAGTCAAAACCCGGGACAGCGGATGTCCAATCAGCCC.

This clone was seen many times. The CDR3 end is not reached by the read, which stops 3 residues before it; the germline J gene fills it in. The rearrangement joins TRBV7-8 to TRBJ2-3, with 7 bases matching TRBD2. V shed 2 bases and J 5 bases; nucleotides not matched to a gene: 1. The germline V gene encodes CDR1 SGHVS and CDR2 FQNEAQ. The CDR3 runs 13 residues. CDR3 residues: CASSLTGGDTQYF. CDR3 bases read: TGTGCCAGCAGCTTAACGGGGGGAGATACG.